This entry lists 12 T cell receptor beta chains sequenced from one sample in a study of shared clonotypes between healthy human individuals. The assay was immunoSEQ multiplex PCR, and TCRdb's table has in-frame clones only and misses some. The sample lists around 1.1 million clones; 78% were seen once. Sequences were obtained from memory CD4+ T cells from PBMCs. Specified subset: CD45RA-negative fraction. All receptors derive from a man in his late teens or twenties in good health. Some clones in this sample may be carry-over from other donors' samples.

The V and J genes are TRBV29-1 and TRBJ1-1; D possibly corresponds to TRBD1 (6 bases). Germline values: CDR1 SQVTM, CDR2 ANQGSEA. V was clipped by 4 bases and J by 5 bases, with 8 bases between them. The CDR3 loop spans 11 amino acids. Here the CDR3 DNA reads TGCAGCGTTGCAAGGGGGACTGAAGCTTTCTTT. This encodes CSVARGTEAFF. The entire variable domain, with the rest obtained from reference TRBV29-1 and TRBJ1-1, is as follows: SAVISQKPSRDICQRGTSLTIQCQVDSQVTMMFWYRQQPGQSLTLIATANQGSEATYESGFVIDKFPISRPNLTFSTLTVSNMSPEDSSIYLCSVARGTEAFFGQGTRLTVV.

The chain recombines TRBV7-2 with TRBJ2-4; no clear D gene. CDR3 size: 13 residues. CDR1 is SGHTA and CDR2 is FQGNSA in the germline V gene. The V gene lost 4 bases and the J gene lost 8 bases, with 12 bases spanning the gap. The CDR3 DNA follows: TGTGCCAGCAGCTCCTTCAGTGGTGACATTCAGTACTTC. This codes for CASSSFSGDIQYF.

The chain couples TRBV2 to TRBJ2-1; possibly TRBD2 for D (6 bases). The CDR3 runs 14 residues. Germline CDR1 and CDR2: SNHLY and FYNNEI. The V end lost 2 bases, the J end lost 4 bases, and 9 bases lay between the germline ends. For the CDR3, the DNA is TGTGCCAGCAGTGAAATAGCGGAGTACAATGAGCAGTTCTTC. Its translation is CASSEIAEYNEQFF.

This clone was observed many times. The gene calls are TRBV11-2 and TRBJ1-1; D remains unclear. V was clipped by 5 bases and J by 5 bases, with 9 bases between them. CDR1 SGHAT and CDR2 FQNNGV come from the germline V gene. CDR3 length: 12 amino acids. The DNA of the CDR3 is TGTGCCAGCAGCACGAGAGGGACTGAAGCTTTCTTT. Translation gives CASSTRGTEAFF.

The rearrangement uses TRBV9 and TRBJ2-7, with TRBD2 as a possible D gene (6 bases). V was pared by 0 bases and J by 1 base, with 11 bases between. CDR1 and CDR2 from the germline V gene are SGDLS and YYNGEE. CDR3 length: 15 residues. In DNA, the CDR3 is TGTGCCAGCAGCGTAGGGGGTAGCGGTTCCTACGAGCAGTACTTC. Amino acids: CASSVGGSGSYEQYF.

V usage is TRBV7-3 and J usage is TRBJ1-1; no firm D call. V was pared by 5 bases and J by 0 bases, with 7 bases between. CDR3 length: 13 residues. Germline V gene sequence: CDR1 SGHTA, CDR2 FQGTGA. The DNA of the CDR3 is TGTGCCAGCAGCACCCTCGTGAACACTGAAGCTTTCTTT. It is translated as CASSTLVNTEAFF.

The genes are TRBV28 and TRBJ1-5; D may be TRBD1 (5 bases). Trimming stripped 10 bases from V and 7 bases from J, with 14 bases between. The CDR3 is 12 amino acids. Germline assignment: CDR1 MDHEN and CDR2 SYDVKM. CDR3 bases: TGTGCCAACCCGACCTGGGGGCAGCCCCAGCATTTT. Its protein is CANPTWGQPQHF.

The gene calls are TRBV5-1 and TRBJ1-2, with a tentative D call TRBD1 (5 bases). Trimming pared 4 bases from V and 9 bases from J, leaving 13 bases between. The CDR3 loop spans 12 amino acids. The germline V gene encodes CDR1 SGHRS and CDR2 YFSETQ. The CDR3 DNA is TGCGCCAGCAGCATTGGGGACTCCAGCTACACCTTC. Its translation: CASSIGDSSYTF.

The V and J genes are TRBV7-8 and TRBJ2-7; D may be TRBD1 or TRBD2 (6 bases each). The V gene's germline CDR1 is SGHVS and CDR2 FQNEAQ. This CDR3 is built from 14 residues. Trimming removed 4 bases from V and 6 bases from J, with 16 bases in between. The CDR3, as DNA: TGTGCCAGCAGCTCAGAGGGGGGCACGATCGAGCAGTACTTC. This sequence encodes CASSSEGGTIEQYF.

There are a few counts of this clone. In the same sample, other DNA sequences code for this CDR3. The V and J genes are TRBV5-8 and TRBJ1-5; a possible D gene is TRBD1 (5 bases). V dropped 0 bases and J dropped 6 bases, with 10 bases sitting between them. The CDR3 sequence is 14 residues long. CDR1 is SGHTS, CDR2 YDEGEE, per germline. CDR3 in amino acids: CASSLVPGVQPQHF. The CDR3 bases are TGTGCCAGCAGCTTGGTACCGGGGGTTCAGCCCCAGCATTTT.

This clone has more than one count but fewer than ten. The chain employs TRBV5-1 and TRBJ2-7; 7 bases align to TRBD1. CDR3 length: 16 amino acids. Per germline, CDR1 SGHRS and CDR2 YFSETQ. The V and J ends lost 4 bases and 3 bases, in that order; junction bases with no gene match: 13. The CDR3 spells CASSPISGTVIYEQYF. CDR3 coding DNA: TGCGCCAGCAGCCCCATTTCCGGGACAGTAATCTACGAGCAGTACTTC.

The chain links TRBV28 to TRBJ2-3; 9 nucleotides line up with TRBD2. V shed 7 bases, J shed 1 base, and the junction held 6 bases outside the gene matches. Per germline, CDR1 MDHEN and CDR2 SYDVKM. The CDR3 is made up of 15 amino acids. CDR3 nucleotide sequence: TGTGCCAGCACCCTTAGCGGGAGTCGCACAGATACGCAGTATTTT. Its translation is CASTLSGSRTDTQYF.